These T cell receptor beta chains were read from a single sample in a study of cytotoxic CD8 clonotypes in ibrutinib-treated CLL. The table came from immunoSEQ multiplex PCR; TCRdb's copy has only in-frame clones and leaves some out. Of 200,000 to 250,000 clones listed, around 70% are singletons. This specimen consisted of PBMCs, obtained after 12 months of ibrutinib treatment. The receptors stem from a human donor with chronic lymphocytic leukemia. The CDR3 runs from the conserved cysteine through the conserved F or W. D genes are given only for firm matches. The size field is filled for only some rows; it gives once, few, many or a size class.

d_call: TRBD2
cdr3_length: 18
j_call: TRBJ2-7
v_call: TRBV27
clone_size: -
cdr3_nt: TGTGCCAGCAGTCTCGCCGGGACTAGCGGGAGAAACCGTCTCGAGCAGTACTTC
cdr3_aa: CASSLAGTSGRNRLEQYF

d_call: TRBD2
cdr3_length: 14
j_call: TRBJ2-2
v_call: TRBV7-7
clone_size: -
cdr3_nt: TGTGCTAGCAGCTTAGCTGCGGGAGCCGGGGAGCTGTTTTTT
cdr3_aa: CASSLAAGAGELFF

d_call: -
cdr3_length: 12
j_call: TRBJ1-1
v_call: TRBV6-5
clone_size: -
cdr3_nt: TGTGCCAGCAGATCTTCGGACAGAAGAGCTTTCTTT
cdr3_aa: CASRSSDRRAFF

d_call: TRBD1
cdr3_length: 16
j_call: TRBJ1-4
v_call: TRBV6-6
clone_size: few
cdr3_nt: TGTGCCAGCAGTTACTCGTGGGGGACAGAGGGTGAAAAACTGTTTTTT
cdr3_aa: CASSYSWGTEGEKLFF

d_call: -
cdr3_length: 11
j_call: TRBJ2-5
v_call: TRBV5-4
clone_size: -
cdr3_nt: TGTGCCAGCAGCTTGAGAGAGACCCAGTACTTC
cdr3_aa: CASSLRETQYF

d_call: -
cdr3_length: 15
j_call: TRBJ1-4
v_call: TRBV7-9
clone_size: -
cdr3_nt: TGTGCCAGCAGCTTAGCGAAGGAAGTTAATGAAAAACTGTTTTTT
cdr3_aa: CASSLAKEVNEKLFF

d_call: -
cdr3_length: 15
j_call: TRBJ1-3
v_call: TRBV5-1
clone_size: -
cdr3_nt: TGCGCCAGCAGCCCGAGCGGGGGCTCTGGAAACACCATATATTTT
cdr3_aa: CASSPSGGSGNTIYF

d_call: TRBD1
cdr3_length: 15
j_call: TRBJ1-2
v_call: TRBV6-1
clone_size: -
cdr3_nt: TGTGCCAGCCAAGCCTCCGGGACAGCTAACTATGGCTACACCTTC
cdr3_aa: CASQASGTANYGYTF

d_call: TRBD2
cdr3_length: 16
j_call: TRBJ2-2
v_call: TRBV5-6
clone_size: -
cdr3_nt: TGTGCCAGCACCGCTACCGGGACTAGAATTAGCGGGGAGCTGTTTTTT
cdr3_aa: CASTATGTRISGELFF

d_call: TRBD1
cdr3_length: 16
j_call: TRBJ2-2
v_call: TRBV6-5
clone_size: -
cdr3_nt: TGTGCCAGCAGTTCCTCCCTCCACACAGGGGTCGGGGAGCTGTTTTTT
cdr3_aa: CASSSSLHTGVGELFF

d_call: TRBD1
cdr3_length: 15
j_call: TRBJ1-1
v_call: TRBV30
clone_size: -
cdr3_nt: TGTGCCTGGAGTGTACCGGGACAGCTCCACACTGAAGCTTTCTTT
cdr3_aa: CAWSVPGQLHTEAFF

d_call: -
cdr3_length: 15
j_call: TRBJ2-2
v_call: TRBV7-2
clone_size: -
cdr3_nt: TGTGCCAGCAGTCACTGGACAGTGAACACCGGGGAGCTGTTTTTT
cdr3_aa: CASSHWTVNTGELFF

d_call: -
cdr3_length: 16
j_call: TRBJ2-1
v_call: TRBV7-2
clone_size: -
cdr3_nt: TGTGCCAGCAGCTCACGGACGGGGCCAAGGTACAATGAGCAGTTCTTC
cdr3_aa: CASSSRTGPRYNEQFF

d_call: -
cdr3_length: 13
j_call: TRBJ2-1
v_call: TRBV5-6
clone_size: -
cdr3_nt: TGTGCCAGCAGCCTGGGACCCAACAATGAGCAGTTCTTC
cdr3_aa: CASSLGPNNEQFF

d_call: -
cdr3_length: 14
j_call: TRBJ2-1
v_call: TRBV6-5
clone_size: few
cdr3_nt: TGTGCCAGCAGTTACGCAGCGGGCTACAATGAGCAGTTCTTC
cdr3_aa: CASSYAAGYNEQFF

d_call: -
cdr3_length: 10
j_call: TRBJ2-5
v_call: TRBV20-1
clone_size: -
cdr3_nt: TGCAGTGCTCTAGGAGAGACCCAGTACTTC
cdr3_aa: CSALGETQYF

d_call: -
cdr3_length: 14
j_call: TRBJ1-2
v_call: TRBV7-9
clone_size: few
cdr3_nt: TGTGCCAGCAGCTTAGCGGCAGGCCTGCAAGGTTGCACCTTC
cdr3_aa: CASSLAAGLQGCTF

d_call: -
cdr3_length: 12
j_call: TRBJ2-7
v_call: TRBV6-6
clone_size: -
cdr3_nt: TGTGCCAGCAGTCGACAGGTCTACGAGCAGTACTTC
cdr3_aa: CASSRQVYEQYF

d_call: -
cdr3_length: 13
j_call: TRBJ2-3
v_call: TRBV6-6
clone_size: -
cdr3_nt: TGTGCCAGCACAACAGGGATTACAGATACGCAGTATTTT
cdr3_aa: CASTTGITDTQYF

d_call: -
cdr3_length: 15
j_call: TRBJ2-2
v_call: TRBV9
clone_size: few
cdr3_nt: TGTGCCAGCAGCGTAGGTCAGGTTTACACCGGGGAGCTGTTTTTT
cdr3_aa: CASSVGQVYTGELFF

d_call: -
cdr3_length: 10
j_call: TRBJ2-3
v_call: TRBV20-1
clone_size: -
cdr3_nt: TGCAGTGCTACCTCGGAGGAGCAGTATTTT
cdr3_aa: CSATSEEQYF

d_call: -
cdr3_length: 14
j_call: TRBJ1-1
v_call: TRBV30
clone_size: -
cdr3_nt: TGTGCCTGGAATGTCGCATTAGGGAACACTGAAGCTTTCTTT
cdr3_aa: CAWNVALGNTEAFF

d_call: TRBD1
cdr3_length: 14
j_call: TRBJ1-2
v_call: TRBV28
clone_size: -
cdr3_nt: TGTGCCAGCAGACTTGACAGGGGTAACTATGGCTACACCTTC
cdr3_aa: CASRLDRGNYGYTF

d_call: -
cdr3_length: 15
j_call: TRBJ1-1
v_call: TRBV30
clone_size: -
cdr3_nt: TGTGCCTGGAGGTGGGGAGAGACAATGAACACTGAAGCTTTCTTT
cdr3_aa: CAWRWGETMNTEAFF

d_call: TRBD1
cdr3_length: 14
j_call: TRBJ2-5
v_call: TRBV30
clone_size: -
cdr3_nt: TGTGCCTGGCGAAAGACAGGGCACCAAGAGACCCAGTACTTC
cdr3_aa: CAWRKTGHQETQYF

d_call: -
cdr3_length: 14
j_call: TRBJ2-7
v_call: TRBV27
clone_size: -
cdr3_nt: TGTGCCAGCAGGTCCCCAGGGGCACCCTACGAGCAGTACTTC
cdr3_aa: CASRSPGAPYEQYF

d_call: -
cdr3_length: 14
j_call: TRBJ1-2
v_call: TRBV28
clone_size: few
cdr3_nt: TGTGCCAGCAGCCCGAGTTTTAACACTTATGGCTACACCTTC
cdr3_aa: CASSPSFNTYGYTF

d_call: TRBD1
cdr3_length: 15
j_call: TRBJ2-3
v_call: TRBV9
clone_size: -
cdr3_nt: TGTGCCAGCAGCGTCCGGACAGGGGGCAGAGATACGCAGTATTTT
cdr3_aa: CASSVRTGGRDTQYF

d_call: -
cdr3_length: 14
j_call: TRBJ2-7
v_call: TRBV28
clone_size: few
cdr3_nt: TGTGCCAGCATCGATGGGGCTCGATTGTACGAGCAGTACTTC
cdr3_aa: CASIDGARLYEQYF

d_call: -
cdr3_length: 17
j_call: TRBJ1-4
v_call: TRBV19
clone_size: medium-sized
cdr3_nt: TGTGCCAGTAGTGCTCGTTCTCCGGGACCGTATAATGAAAAACTGTTTTTT
cdr3_aa: CASSARSPGPYNEKLFF

d_call: -
cdr3_length: 12
j_call: TRBJ1-5
v_call: TRBV9
clone_size: -
cdr3_nt: TGTGCCAGCAGCGTCGGCAATCAGCCCCAGCATTTT
cdr3_aa: CASSVGNQPQHF

d_call: -
cdr3_length: 14
j_call: TRBJ2-7
v_call: TRBV7-7
clone_size: few
cdr3_nt: TGTGCTAGCAGCCCGGGGTTCGCTCCCTACGAGCAGTACTTC
cdr3_aa: CASSPGFAPYEQYF

d_call: -
cdr3_length: 12
j_call: TRBJ2-1
v_call: TRBV6-1
clone_size: -
cdr3_nt: TGTGCCAGCAGAAAGGGGTCCAATGAGCAGTTCTTC
cdr3_aa: CASRKGSNEQFF

d_call: -
cdr3_length: 13
j_call: TRBJ1-1
v_call: TRBV7-9
clone_size: -
cdr3_nt: TGTGCCAGCAGCTTCAAGGCAAAACCTGAAGCTTTCTTT
cdr3_aa: CASSFKAKPEAFF

d_call: -
cdr3_length: 15
j_call: TRBJ2-2
v_call: TRBV5-1
clone_size: -
cdr3_nt: TGCGCCAGCAGCGGGGGGTATGGTCTTTCCGGGGAGCTGTTTTTT
cdr3_aa: CASSGGYGLSGELFF

d_call: -
cdr3_length: 15
j_call: TRBJ1-4
v_call: TRBV5-1
clone_size: -
cdr3_nt: TGCGCCAGTTCTGCCGTGGAACCACAGCGGGAAAAACTGTTTTTT
cdr3_aa: CASSAVEPQREKLFF

d_call: -
cdr3_length: 12
j_call: TRBJ2-2
v_call: TRBV9
clone_size: few
cdr3_nt: TGTGCCGTTAGAGGGGCCACCGGGGAGCTGTTTTTT
cdr3_aa: CAVRGATGELFF

d_call: -
cdr3_length: 15
j_call: TRBJ1-6
v_call: TRBV15
clone_size: -
cdr3_nt: TGTGCCACCAGCACCCGGGAAGGCCGGAGGGTACCCCTCCACTTT
cdr3_aa: CATSTREGRRVPLHF

d_call: -
cdr3_length: 16
j_call: TRBJ1-3
v_call: TRBV7-2
clone_size: few
cdr3_nt: TGTGCCAGCAGCCGGCTCCCCGGGAGCTCTGGAAACACCATATATTTT
cdr3_aa: CASSRLPGSSGNTIYF

d_call: -
cdr3_length: 14
j_call: TRBJ1-2
v_call: TRBV9
clone_size: few
cdr3_nt: TGTGCCAGCAGCGTCGGACAGTCCACCTATGGCTACACCTTC
cdr3_aa: CASSVGQSTYGYTF